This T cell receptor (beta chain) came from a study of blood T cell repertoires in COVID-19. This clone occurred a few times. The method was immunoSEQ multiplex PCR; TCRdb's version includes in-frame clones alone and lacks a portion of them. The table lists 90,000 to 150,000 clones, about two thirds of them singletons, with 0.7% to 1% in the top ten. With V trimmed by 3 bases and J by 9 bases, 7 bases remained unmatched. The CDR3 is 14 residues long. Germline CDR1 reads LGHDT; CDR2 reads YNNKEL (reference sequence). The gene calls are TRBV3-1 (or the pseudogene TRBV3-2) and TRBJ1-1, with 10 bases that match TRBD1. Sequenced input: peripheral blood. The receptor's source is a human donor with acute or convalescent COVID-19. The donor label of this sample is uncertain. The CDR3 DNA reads TGTGCCAGCAGCCACCAGGACAGGGGGTCGAAAGCTTTCTTT. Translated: CASSHQDRGSKAFF.